The T cell receptor beta chain described here comes from a study of response to subunit inactivated influenza vaccine. Findings and limits, study-wide: Authors suggested each seasonal influenza vaccination recruits few new T cells.

TCRdb passed the RT-PCR reads through MiXCR, listing each CDR3 protein once. The table has around 520,000 distinct CDR3 sequences, roughly 10% seen once. Germline-derived CDR1 and CDR2 are MRHNA and SNTAGT. This CDR3 has 18 amino acids. Losses at the gene ends were 4 bases for V and 5 bases for J; bases not matched to a gene: 10. On this clonotype: The target antigen is unknown.

This receptor was taken from a man aged 50 or older who received an inactivated influenza vaccine. The V gene is TRBV6-4, the J gene TRBJ2-3; TRBD2 agrees at 15 bases. Sequencing was performed on PBMCs from blood, taken on the day of vaccination. CDR3 sequence: CASSALGLAGGPEDTQYF. DNA for the CDR3: TGTGCCAGCAGTGCGCTGGGACTAGCGGGGGGTCCTGAAGATACGCAGTATTTT.